Listed here is a single TCR beta chain. Individuals drawn from around 25 US areas were about 18 to 89 years old. Assignment of participants to cohorts was predicated upon participant-reported clinical history. Losses at the gene ends were 3 bases for V and 1 base for J; bases not matched to a gene: 4. Germline V CDR1 and CDR2: DFQATT, SNEGSKA (reference sequence). This CDR3 contains 15 residues. Original data processing: Reference gene primer amplification gave nucleated cell count estimates. Some clones are missing from TCRdb's copy, which holds only in-frame ones; the method was immunoSEQ multiplex PCR. For V, J and clone size, that table is used; D and trimming come from the DNA. The sample lists fewer than 250,000 clones, about nine tenths occurring once. This sample was taken from a study of blood T cell repertoires in COVID-19.

The sequence was obtained from a woman aged 25 to 39 with acute COVID-19. Sequenced: PBMCs or T cells enriched from blood (not recorded which). This chain uses TRBV20-1 with TRBJ2-5; TRBD2 matches at 11 bases. The CDR3 coding sequence is TGCAGTGCTAGTCTAGCGGGGGGTCGCCAAGAGACCCAGTACTTC. Translated, it gives CSASLAGGRQETQYF.